This entry is about one T cell receptor (beta chain). Its antigen remains unknown. These data belong to a study of identical twins. Findings of the study overall: Twins' surplus sharing was weaker for beta out-of-frame sequences.

TCRdb re-derived calls from the 5' RACE reads in MiXCR, one entry per CDR3 protein. This sample has roughly 190,000 distinct CDR3 sequences, with about 16% found just once. From germline, CDR1 is SGHTA and CDR2 FQGNSA. This CDR3 region has 12 residues. The V and J ends lost 1 base and 7 bases respectively, with 7 bases between them. The same sample was also studied in work on T cells expressing NK-cell markers.

This sequence was found in a woman aged 18-29 years in good health. The V call is TRBV7-2, the J call TRBJ1-1; D is unclear. The material sequenced was CD8+ T cells sorted from blood. The CDR3 region has the DNA TGTGCCAGCAGCTTAGAGGTCCTTGAAGCTTTCTTT. Protein: CASSLEVLEAFF.